This entry features one T cell receptor beta chain sequence. In each case, RNA was isolated and then reverse transcribed into cDNA as the sequencing template. TCRdb's table, derived via immunoSEQ multiplex PCR, lists solely in-frame clones and lacks some. The profile covers fewer than 250,000 clones, with more than 30% appearing a single time and just under 0.5% taken by the ten largest. This record belongs to a study of CD8+ T cells in alopecia areata. Treatment noted: oral pan-JAK inhibitor, 5-10 mg twice daily. The CDR3 sequence is 17 residues long. V lost 1 base and J 0 bases, leaving 15 bases between the germline ends. The V gene's germline CDR1 is SGHRS and CDR2 YFSETQ.

The TCR originated in a human donor with alopecia areata. Source: CD4+ T cells sorted from blood, taken at week 34, from a patient treated with tofacitinib. The chain joins TRBV5-1 to TRBJ2-3; TRBD2 is a possible D gene (5 bases). CDR3 coding DNA: TGCGCCAGCAGCTTGCCGTCGACTACCGGAAGCACAGATACGCAGTATTTT. It codes for CASSLPSTTGSTDTQYF.